This passage covers 17 T cell receptor beta chains from one sample sequenced in a study of beta chain features in type 1 diabetes. As every portion of the isolated RNA was reverse transcribed, the sequencing read expressed TCRB transcripts. Sequencing used immunoSEQ multiplex PCR; TCRdb keeps in-frame clones, though not all of them. The sample lists almost 350,000 clones; around 8% were seen once. Sequenced input: central memory CD4+ T cells from blood. The receptors were sampled from a woman aged 18-29 years in good health.

This clone appeared a few times. The chain employs TRBV18 and TRBJ2-5; D call uncertain. Germline-derived CDR1 and CDR2 are KGHSH and LQKENI. V lost 3 bases and J 3 bases, leaving 11 bases between the germline ends. This CDR3 has 14 amino acids. As DNA, the CDR3 is TGTGCCAGCTCACCGGTTCGGCAGGAAGAGACCCAGTACTTC. This encodes CASSPVRQEETQYF.

The rearrangement links TRBV5-4 to TRBJ2-1, with D tentatively TRBD2 (5 bases). V lost 0 bases and J 3 bases, leaving 7 bases between the germline ends. CDR1 is SGHNT and CDR2 is YYREEE in the germline V gene (reference sequence). The CDR3 is made up of 14 amino acids. The CDR3 sequence is CASSLELGYNEQFF. The CDR3 DNA is TGTGCCAGCAGCTTGGAACTAGGCTACAATGAGCAGTTCTTC.

The gene calls are TRBV10-3 and TRBJ1-2; 7 bases agree with TRBD1. With V trimmed by 2 bases and J by 6 bases, 12 bases remained unmatched. The CDR3 length is 16 residues. Germline CDR1 and CDR2: ENHRY and SYGVKD. In DNA form, the CDR3 reads TGTGCCATCAGTGAGGACATTCTGGGACAGTACAATGGCTACACCTTC. Its translation: CAISEDILGQYNGYTF.

The chain carries TRBV4-3 and TRBJ2-7; D possibly corresponds to TRBD2 (6 bases). Per the germline V gene, CDR1 is LGHNA and CDR2 is YSLEER. V was clipped by 2 bases and J by 1 base, with 9 bases between them. CDR3 length equals 14 residues. The CDR3, as DNA: TGCGCCAGCAGCCAACTAGCGTATTCCTACGAGCAGTACTTC. Residues: CASSQLAYSYEQYF.

This clone was counted between two and nine times. The chain couples TRBV11-2 to TRBJ2-1; 13 nucleotides match TRBD2. The CDR3 contains 18 residues. Germline CDR1 and CDR2: SGHAT and FQNNGV. The trim removed 2 bases at V and 7 bases at J, leaving 11 bases unmatched. The CDR3 loop reads CASSLRTSGSRGLNEQFF. Here the CDR3 DNA reads TGTGCCAGCAGCTTAAGGACTAGCGGGAGCAGAGGATTGAATGAGCAGTTCTTC. The variable domain in full, completed from reference TRBV11-2 and TRBJ2-1, reads EAGVAQSPRYKIIEKRQSVAFWCNPISGHATLYWYQQILGQGPKLLIQFQNNGVVDDSQLPKDRFSAERLKGVDSTLKIQPAKLEDSAVYLCASSLRTSGSRGLNEQFFGPGTRLTVL.

A note on this clone: A much larger clone lies one base from this, so it may be a read error. The J gene is TRBJ2-3, the V gene TRBV7-3; TRBD2 aligns across 9 bases. Germline V lookup: CDR1 SGHTA, CDR2 FQGTGA. The CDR3 is 14 amino acids. Trimming took 5 bases from V and 1 from J; bases not matched to a gene: 1. The CDR3 loop reads CASSRTSGTDTQYF. CDR3 sequence (DNA): TGTGCCAGCAGCAGGACTAGCGGCACAGATACGCAGTATTTT.

A few counts support this clone. CDR3 amino acids: CATSVSGANVLTF. CDR3 coding DNA: TGTGCCACCAGCGTCTCTGGGGCCAACGTCCTGACTTTC. The genes are TRBV15 and TRBJ2-6; unclear D gene. The germline gives CDR1 LNHNV, CDR2 YYDKDF (reference sequence). There are 13 residues in the CDR3. Trimming shortened V by 5 bases and J by 0 bases, and 2 bases separated the two germline ends.

This clone has only a few counts. This chain uses TRBV18 with TRBJ2-5; 11 nucleotides line up with TRBD2. Trimming cost V 3 bases and J 4 bases; bases outside gene matches: 10. This CDR3 has 17 residues. Germline assignment: CDR1 KGHSH and CDR2 LQKENI. The CDR3 sequence is CASSPNSLAGGPETQYF. The CDR3 nucleotides read TGTGCCAGCTCACCTAACAGCCTAGCGGGAGGACCAGAGACCCAGTACTTC.

The sample holds many counts of this clone. The chain carries TRBV15 and TRBJ2-5; 12 bases are shared with TRBD2. CDR1 and CDR2 from the germline V gene are LNHNV and YYDKDF (reference sequence). The CDR3 runs 16 residues. J was trimmed by 4 bases and V by 2 bases; bases with no gene match: 5. The CDR3 region has the DNA TGTGCCACCAGCAGACTAGCGGGAGGGCCGGGAGAGACCCAGTACTTC. Protein sequence: CATSRLAGGPGETQYF.

Only a few counts were recorded for this clone. The chain links TRBV15 to TRBJ2-1; D possibly corresponds to TRBD2 (6 bases). Germline CDR1 and CDR2: LNHNV and YYDKDF (reference sequence). The CDR3 is made up of 16 amino acids. V was trimmed by 1 base and J by 5 bases, leaving 15 bases between them. The CDR3, as DNA: TGTGCCACCAGCAGAGGTCGGGACTCGATAAACAATGAGCAGTTCTTC. This translates into CATSRGRDSINNEQFF.

The chain carries TRBV10-3 and TRBJ1-3, with a weak D call TRBD1 (6 bases). Germline lookup yields CDR1 ENHRY and CDR2 SYGVKD. The V end lost 4 bases, the J end lost 0 bases, and 13 bases lay between the germline ends. CDR3 length equals 16 residues. CDR3 sequence (DNA): TGTGCCATCAGTGCGACAGGAAAAAGCTCTGGAAACACCATATATTTT. This sequence encodes CAISATGKSSGNTIYF.

J is TRBJ1-2 and V is TRBV27, with a tentative D call TRBD1 (6 bases). Germline CDR1 and CDR2: MNHEY and SMNVEV (reference sequence). The CDR3 sequence is 12 residues long. V lost 5 bases, J lost 8 bases, and 12 bases lay in between. The DNA for the CDR3 is TGTGCCAGCAGTCTCACAGGGCACGGCTACACCTTC. Protein sequence: CASSLTGHGYTF.

The rearrangement joins TRBV5-6 to TRBJ1-2, with D tentatively TRBD1 (6 bases). Germline values: CDR1 SGHDT, CDR2 YYEEEE. The CDR3 is 14 amino acids. The V end was cut by 4 bases, the J end by 1 base, with 11 bases between. The CDR3 region is CASSRGTFNYGYTF. The CDR3 DNA reads as TGTGCCAGCAGCAGGGGGACATTTAACTATGGCTACACCTTC.

V usage is TRBV5-6 and J usage is TRBJ2-3; tentatively, D is TRBD1 or TRBD2 (5 bases each). V was pared by 1 base and J by 4 bases, with 16 bases between. The CDR3 sequence is 16 residues long. Per germline, CDR1 SGHDT and CDR2 YYEEEE. CDR3 nucleotide sequence: TGTGCCAGCAGCTTGTTGGGGGAAGGTGAGGCAGATACGCAGTATTTT. Translating it yields CASSLLGEGEADTQYF.

This clone has more than one count but fewer than ten. The chain recombines TRBV6-6 with TRBJ1-4; D gene unclear. The germline V gene encodes CDR1 MNHNY and CDR2 SVGAGI (reference sequence). This CDR3 region has 15 residues. V lost 0 bases and J 5 bases, leaving 10 bases between the germline ends. The CDR3 sequence: CASSYSGGYNEKLFF. In nucleotides, the CDR3 is TGTGCCAGCAGTTACTCGGGAGGGTACAATGAAAAACTGTTTTTT.

This rearrangement joins TRBV25-1 to TRBJ1-5, with D possibly matching TRBD1 (6 bases). Germline V gene lookup returns CDR1 MGHDK and CDR2 SYGVNS. The CDR3 covers 13 residues. Trimming pared 5 bases from V and 4 bases from J, leaving 9 bases between. The CDR3 spells CASSKGGNQPQHF. The CDR3 bases are TGTGCCAGCAGTAAGGGGGGGAATCAGCCCCAGCATTTT. The entire variable domain, with the rest obtained from reference TRBV25-1 and TRBJ1-5, is as follows: EADIYQTPRYLVIGTGKKITLECSQTMGHDKMYWYQQDPGMELHLIHYSYGVNSTEKGDLSSESTVSRIRTEHFPLTLESARPSHTSQYLCASSKGGNQPQHFGDGTRLSIL.

This clone was observed a few times. The chain uses TRBV9 and TRBJ1-6; D gene uncertain. Trimming left V 4 bases short and J 7 bases short, with 6 bases between. The CDR3 totals 12 residues. Germline loops: CDR1 SGDLS, CDR2 YYNGEE. The CDR3 region is CASSSLNSPLHF. Here the CDR3 DNA reads TGTGCCAGCAGCTCGCTAAATTCACCCCTCCACTTT.